The entry below describes one T cell receptor beta chain. No antigen is known for it. Other DNA sequences of this sample code for an identical CDR3. The data were taken from a study of cytomegalovirus exposure and HLA in healthy donors. Study findings and constraints: HLA allele associations emerged for some 16,000 TCR beta sequences in a later analysis, at 0.05 false discovery rate. Using the classifier, cytomegalovirus status was reportedly diagnosed with high specificity and sensitivity.

This CDR3 region has 14 residues. J gave up 4 bases and V 4 bases, and 3 bases lay outside the gene matches. CDR1 and CDR2 (germline): SEHNR, FQNEAQ (reference sequence). It was healthy bone marrow donors who served as donors. 13 Jbeta primers and 60 Vbeta primers were used for the PCR. Measured with immunoSEQ multiplex PCR; TCRdb has only the in-frame clones, and not every one. The sample lists approximately 160,000 clones, roughly 65% occurring once. The J gene is TRBJ2-5, the V gene TRBV7-9, with 10 positions matching TRBD1. The specimen was PBMCs. The sequence came from a woman between 18 and 29 years old in good health and CMV-seropositive. The CDR3 DNA reads TGTGCCAGCAGCTCCCGGGACAGGGGAGAGACCCAGTACTTC. This codes for CASSSRDRGETQYF.